Presented here are 10 T cell receptor beta chains from one specimen sequenced in a study of T cell changes during pregnancy in multiple sclerosis. Sequenced by immunoSEQ multiplex PCR; TCRdb stores in-frame clones only, minus some. The repertoire consists of tens of thousands of clones, with about nine tenths occurring once and the leading ten covering roughly 3.3%. Sample: peripheral blood, taken before pregnancy. The receptors come from a female donor with multiple sclerosis, enrolled in a pregnancy study.

A note on this clone: Its ends do not fully match the called genes, so a read error is possible. The gene calls are TRBV6-5 and TRBJ2-7; 10 bases are a match to TRBD1. This CDR3 has 15 amino acids. CDR1 is MNHEY, CDR2 SVGAGI, per germline. CDR3 nucleotide sequence: TGTGCCAGCAGCTACTCGGACAGGGGGGGTTACGAGCAGTACTTC. It translates to CASSYSDRGGYEQYF.

DNA of the CDR3: TGTGCCTGGAGACTCCAAGCCGACTCCTACGAGCAGTACTTC. Protein product: CAWRLQADSYEQYF. The genes are TRBV30 and TRBJ2-7; D is uncertain. V was trimmed by 3 bases and J by 0 bases, leaving 12 bases between them. Germline V gene sequence: CDR1 GTSNPN, CDR2 SVGIG (reference sequence). This CDR3 is 14 amino acids long.

V is TRBV23-1 and J is TRBJ1-1; 9 bases align to TRBD1. TRBV23-1 falls under the ORF class, with uncertain function. This CDR3 contains 17 residues. The junction had 16 bases not matched to a gene; V was cut back by 9 bases and J by 2 bases. The DNA for the CDR3 is TGCGCCAGAAGACTCCCGGGACAGGGACTACCAAACACTGAAGCTTTCTTT. Translation gives CARRLPGQGLPNTEAFF.

The chain is built from TRBV9 and TRBJ1-4, with D tentatively TRBD1 (5 bases). Deletions cut 3 bases from V and 4 bases from J, with 13 bases between. CDR1 and CDR2 (germline): SGDLS, YYNGEE. This CDR3 is built from 15 residues. Here the CDR3 reads CASSANGGYNEKLFF. The CDR3 region has the DNA TGTGCCAGCAGCGCCAATGGGGGGTATAATGAAAAACTGTTTTTT.

The CDR3 nucleotides read TGTGCCAGCTCAGTCGTCCCAGATTTCTACGAGCAGTACTTC. This codes for CASSVVPDFYEQYF. V and J are TRBV18 and TRBJ2-7; D gene ambiguous. The CDR3 has 14 amino acids. Trimming cost V 5 bases and J 3 bases, with 14 bases left between them. Germline V gene sequence: CDR1 KGHSH, CDR2 LQKENI. Together with reference TRBV18 and TRBJ2-7, the CDR3 gives the full variable domain: NAGVMQNPRHLVRRRGQEARLRCSPMKGHSHVYWYRQLPEEGLKFMVYLQKENIIDESGMPKERFSAEFPKEGPSILRIQQVVRGDSAAYFCASSVVPDFYEQYFGPGTRLTVT.

V is TRBV28 and J is TRBJ1-5; 10 bases match TRBD1. Germline CDR1 reads MDHEN; CDR2 reads SYDVKM. The CDR3 is 16 amino acids. With 5 bases clipped from V and 4 bases from J, the junction kept 8 bases outside the gene matches. The CDR3 spells CASSDYGTGVNQPQHF. CDR3 coding DNA: TGTGCCAGCAGTGACTACGGGACAGGGGTAAATCAGCCCCAGCATTTT.

The rearrangement joins TRBV30 to TRBJ2-4, with no clear D. The CDR3 sequence is 12 residues long. The germline V gene has CDR1 GTSNPN and CDR2 SVGIG (reference sequence). V was trimmed by 5 bases and J by 7 bases, leaving 12 bases between them. The CDR3 bases are TGTGCCTGGGGGCCCGTAAAGAACATTCAGTACTTC. Translating it yields CAWGPVKNIQYF. The variable domain in full, with the rest retrieved from reference TRBV30 and TRBJ2-4, is SQTIHQWPATLVQPVGSPLSLECTVEGTSNPNLYWYRQAAGRGLQLLFYSVGIGQISSEVPQNLSASRPQDRQFILSSKKLLLSDSGFYLCAWGPVKNIQYFGAGTRLSVL.

The chain combines TRBV30 with TRBJ1-1; 8 positions match TRBD1. The germline gives CDR1 GTSNPN, CDR2 SVGIG (reference sequence). The CDR3 is 13 amino acids. Germline trimming cut 4 bases from V and 5 bases from J; bases unmatched to any gene: 6. CDR3 residues: CAWTGQGRTEAFF. CDR3 bases: TGTGCCTGGACTGGACAGGGTAGGACTGAAGCTTTCTTT.

V usage is TRBV9 and J usage is TRBJ2-1, with 10 nucleotides matching TRBD2. The CDR3 is 15 amino acids. V trimming: 3 bases; J trimming: 9 bases; junction bases outside the gene matches: 9. Per germline, CDR1 SGDLS and CDR2 YYNGEE. The CDR3 DNA is TGTGCCAGCAGCGCCACAGGCCTAGCGGGGGTTGAGCAGTTCTTC. Its protein product is CASSATGLAGVEQFF.

This chain connects TRBV2 to TRBJ2-7, with TRBD1 as a possible D gene (6 bases). In germline, CDR1 is SNHLY, CDR2 FYNNEI. CDR3 length: 15 amino acids. Trimming took 6 bases from V and 0 from J, leaving 15 bases between them. Here the CDR3 reads CASSGQLIGSYEQYF. The CDR3 DNA follows: TGTGCCAGCAGCGGACAGCTAATTGGCTCCTACGAGCAGTACTTC.